This T cell receptor beta chain was profiled in a study of a mutant IDH1 vaccine in newly diagnosed glioma. Overall study: The first vaccination came 4-6 weeks after radiotherapy alone, or with temozolomide cycles. The earlier regimen, radiotherapy, temozolomide, or both, was most often both.

With regard to this clone: Its antigen remains unknown.

The time point denotes: week 47, end of study. One vaccine dose held 300 ug of mutant IDH1 20-mer peptide and came with topical imiquimod. The assay was immunoSEQ multiplex PCR, and TCRdb's table has in-frame clones only and misses some. The sample contains some 50,000 clones, 65% of which appear only once. The source material was peripheral blood mononuclear cells (PBMCs), sampled from a glioma patient whose treatment included an IDH1 peptide vaccine. This receptor was obtained from a man aged 35 to 55 with glioma. Some clones in this sample may be carry-over from other donors' samples.

The DNA of the CDR3 is TGCGCCAGCAGGTTAGCATATGAGCAGTTCTTC. Amino acids: CASRLAYEQFF. This sequence joins TRBV5-1 and TRBJ2-1, with D hard to call. CDR1 SGHRS and CDR2 YFSETQ come from the germline V gene. Trimming shortened V by 5 bases and J by 8 bases, and 8 bases separated the two germline ends. This CDR3 comprises 11 residues. Filled out from reference TRBV5-1 and TRBJ2-1, the complete variable domain reads KAGVTQTPRYLIKTRGQQVTLSCSPISGHRSVSWYQQTPGQGLQFLFEYFSETQRNKGNFPGRFSGRQFSNSRSEMNVSTLELGDSALYLCASRLAYEQFFGPGTRLTVL.